The TCR beta chain under discussion was sequenced for a study of blood T cell repertoires in COVID-19. For the study at large: Spain, Italy and the United States supplied samples that represented acute and convalescent COVID-19. T cells, B-cell-depleted T cells, or PBMCs supplied cDNA or gDNA.

V was pared by 1 base and J by 5 bases, with 14 bases between. CDR3 length: 15 residues. Germline V gene lookup returns CDR1 LGHNA and CDR2 YSLEER. In the original processing: Estimates of nucleated cell counts were drawn from the amplification of reference gene primers. Generated by immunoSEQ multiplex PCR, the TCRdb table keeps only in-frame clones and is missing some. V and J calls and clone size follow that table, whereas D and trimming were derived from the DNA. The table lists 98,000 or so clones, about 80% of them singletons. Sequencing input: peripheral blood. The clonotype was recovered from an elderly woman with active or convalescent COVID-19. V gene TRBV4-3 combines with J gene TRBJ1-1; maybe TRBD1 (6 bases). Here the CDR3 reads CASSQGGTGWTEAFF. In DNA, the CDR3 is TGCGCCAGCAGCCAAGGGGGAACAGGGTGGACTGAAGCTTTCTTT.